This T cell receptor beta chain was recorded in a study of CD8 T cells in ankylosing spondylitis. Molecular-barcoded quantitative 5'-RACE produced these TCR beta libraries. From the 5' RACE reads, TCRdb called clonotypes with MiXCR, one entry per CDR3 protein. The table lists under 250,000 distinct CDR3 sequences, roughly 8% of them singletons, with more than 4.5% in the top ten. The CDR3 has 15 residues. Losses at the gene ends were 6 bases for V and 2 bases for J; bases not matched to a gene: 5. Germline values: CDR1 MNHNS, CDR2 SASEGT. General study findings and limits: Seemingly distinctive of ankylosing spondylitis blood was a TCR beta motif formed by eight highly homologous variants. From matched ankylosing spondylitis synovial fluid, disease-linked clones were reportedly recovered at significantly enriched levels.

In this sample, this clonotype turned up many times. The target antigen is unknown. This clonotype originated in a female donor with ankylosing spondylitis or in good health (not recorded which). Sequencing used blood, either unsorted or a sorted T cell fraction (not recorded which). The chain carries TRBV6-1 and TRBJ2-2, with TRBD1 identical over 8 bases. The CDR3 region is CASSKQGVNTGELFF. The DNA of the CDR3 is TGTGCCAGCAGCAAACAGGGGGTAAACACCGGGGAGCTGTTTTTT.